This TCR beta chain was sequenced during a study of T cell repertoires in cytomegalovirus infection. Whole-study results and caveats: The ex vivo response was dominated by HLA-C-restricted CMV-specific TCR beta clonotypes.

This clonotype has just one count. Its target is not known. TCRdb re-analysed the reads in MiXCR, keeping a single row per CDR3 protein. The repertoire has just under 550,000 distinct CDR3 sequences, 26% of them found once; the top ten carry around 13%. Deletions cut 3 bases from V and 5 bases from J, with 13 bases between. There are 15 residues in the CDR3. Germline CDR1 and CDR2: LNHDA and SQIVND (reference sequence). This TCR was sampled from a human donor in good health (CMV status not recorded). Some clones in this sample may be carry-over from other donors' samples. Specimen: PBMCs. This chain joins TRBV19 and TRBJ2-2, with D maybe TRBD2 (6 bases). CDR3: CASSMPGRKTGELFF. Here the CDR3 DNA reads TGTGCCAGTAGTATGCCGGGGAGGAAAACCGGGGAGCTGTTTTTT.